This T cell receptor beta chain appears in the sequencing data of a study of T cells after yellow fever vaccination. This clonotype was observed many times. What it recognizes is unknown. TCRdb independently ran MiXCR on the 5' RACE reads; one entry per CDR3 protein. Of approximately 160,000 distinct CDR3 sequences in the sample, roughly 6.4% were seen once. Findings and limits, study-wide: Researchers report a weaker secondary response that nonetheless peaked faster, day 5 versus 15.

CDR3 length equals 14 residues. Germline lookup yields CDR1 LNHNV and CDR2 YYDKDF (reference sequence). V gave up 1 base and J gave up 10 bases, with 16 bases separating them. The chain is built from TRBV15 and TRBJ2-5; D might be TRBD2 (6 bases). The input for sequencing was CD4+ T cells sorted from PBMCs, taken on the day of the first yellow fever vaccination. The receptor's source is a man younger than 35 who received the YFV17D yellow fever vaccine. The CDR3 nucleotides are TGTGCCACCAGCAGAGCGGGAGCCAGGGTGGACCAGTACTTC. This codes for CATSRAGARVDQYF.